These 2 T cell receptor beta chains originate from one sample sequenced in a study of T cell responses to AZD1222 COVID-19 vaccine. The method was immunoSEQ multiplex PCR; TCRdb's version includes in-frame clones alone and lacks a portion of them. The data contain about 84,000 clones, approximately 85% of them singletons. This specimen was peripheral blood, taken 28 days after the second AZD1222 dose. These TCRs come from an adult who received the AZD1222 COVID-19 vaccine.

This sequence joins TRBV28 and TRBJ1-5; D unclear. Germline lookup yields CDR1 MDHEN and CDR2 SYDVKM. The V end was cut by 8 bases, the J end by 7 bases, with 6 bases between. The CDR3 contains 10 residues. The CDR3 sequence is CASSRQPQHF. In nucleotides, the CDR3 is TGTGCCAGCTCGCGGCAGCCCCAGCATTTT.

The J gene is TRBJ1-1, the V gene TRBV7-3; D gene uncertain. The CDR3 runs 13 residues. Per germline, CDR1 SGHTA and CDR2 FQGTGA. The V gene lost 5 bases and the J gene lost 1 base, with 8 bases spanning the gap. The CDR3, as DNA: TGTGCCAGCAGCACCTCGAAGAACACTGAAGCTTTCTTT. It yields the protein CASSTSKNTEAFF.